One sample yielded the 21 T cell receptor beta chains listed below, sequenced in a study of molecular identifiers for immune sequencing clone quantification. TCRdb reanalysed the PCR reads using MiXCR and keeps one entry per CDR3 protein. Of 40,000 to 45,000 distinct CDR3 sequences in the sample, less than 20% were seen once. The sequencing input was naive CD8+ T cells from blood, with Jurkat cell RNA spiked in. Subset meaning: FACS-sorted CD8+CD4-CCR7+CD45RA+ naive T cells. The receptor set was obtained from a human donor in good health. Some libraries in this study had Jurkat cell RNA spiked in.

The chain carries TRBV28 and TRBJ2-3; 9 bases are shared with TRBD2. The CDR3 is 18 residues long. Germline lookup yields CDR1 MDHEN and CDR2 SYDVKM. Germline trimming cut 3 bases from V and 0 bases from J; bases unmatched to any gene: 10. The CDR3 loop reads CASSLIAGEITSTDTQYF. CDR3 sequence (DNA): TGTGCCAGCAGTTTGATAGCGGGAGAGATCACTAGCACAGATACGCAGTATTTT.

This clonotype was seen more than once but under ten times. A much larger clonotype is one base distant, so this may be a read error. The chain couples TRBV6-5 to TRBJ2-7; D not resolved. Trimming took off 8 bases at V and 7 bases at J, with 18 bases between the two ends. Germline CDR1 is MNHEY and CDR2 is SVGAGI. The CDR3 has 13 residues. The CDR3, as DNA: TGTGCCAGCGGACCCACCCGCACGCGGGAGCAGTACTTC. It encodes CASGPTRTREQYF.

This clonotype appeared many times. This chain uses TRBV4-1 with TRBJ2-7, with D perhaps TRBD2 (5 bases). This CDR3 spans 15 amino acids. The germline gives CDR1 MGHRA, CDR2 YSYEKL. V was cut by 1 base and J by 7 bases, with 17 bases left in between. Written as DNA, the CDR3 is TGCGCCAGCAGCCAAGGACCGGCGTCCCCGGGGGAGCAGTACTTC. This codes for CASSQGPASPGEQYF.

Many counts were recorded for this clonotype. The gene calls are TRBV11-2 and TRBJ2-1; a weak D match, TRBD2 (6 bases). V lost 5 bases to trimming and J lost 7 bases, with 21 bases between them. Germline V CDR1 and CDR2: SGHAT, FQNNGV. The CDR3 loop spans 16 amino acids. The CDR3: CASSPTLGGEGNEQFF. For the CDR3, the DNA is TGTGCCAGCAGCCCAACCCTCGGGGGTGAGGGAAATGAGCAGTTCTTC.

This clonotype was counted at least ten times. This chain joins TRBV6-5 and TRBJ1-1; D is uncertain. V was pared by 3 bases and J by 0 bases, with 5 bases between. CDR3 length: 13 residues. Germline CDR1 reads MNHEY; CDR2 reads SVGAGI. The CDR3, as DNA: TGTGCCAGCAGTTATGGCATGAACACTGAAGCTTTCTTT. Translated: CASSYGMNTEAFF.

This clonotype was seen repeatedly, ten times or more. V gene TRBV4-1 combines with J gene TRBJ1-5; D perhaps matches TRBD1 (5 bases). From germline, CDR1 is MGHRA and CDR2 YSYEKL. The CDR3 runs 15 residues. Trimming cost V 4 bases and J 6 bases, with 16 bases left between them. CDR3 protein: CASSPGTDRLQPQHF. For the CDR3, the DNA is TGCGCCAGCAGCCCAGGGACGGATAGGCTTCAGCCCCAGCATTTT.

Many counts were recorded for this clonotype. The chain couples TRBV12-3 or TRBV12-4 to TRBJ1-5, with D possibly matching TRBD1 (5 bases). Trimming shortened V by 5 bases and J by 7 bases, and 15 bases separated the two germline ends. The CDR3 totals 14 residues. Here the CDR3 reads CASSRDGFRQPQHF. DNA for the CDR3: TGTGCCAGCAGTCGGGACGGGTTCCGACAGCCCCAGCATTTT.

This clonotype was seen more than once but under ten times. This rearrangement joins TRBV10-3 to TRBJ1-3; D gene unclear. The ends were cut back, 2 bases at V and 0 bases at J, with 11 bases in the middle. Germline values: CDR1 ENHRY, CDR2 SYGVKD. This CDR3 contains 16 residues. The CDR3, as DNA: TGTGCCATCAGTGAGCCGTCTTCTCGCTCTGGAAACACCATATATTTT. It specifies CAISEPSSRSGNTIYF.

The rearrangement links TRBV13 to TRBJ2-4, with 9 positions matching TRBD2. The germline gives CDR1 PRHDT, CDR2 FYEKMQ (reference sequence). The CDR3 covers 14 residues. The trim removed 5 bases at V and 11 bases at J, leaving 10 bases unmatched. The CDR3 loop is CASSQGLALSVQYF. DNA of the CDR3: TGTGCCAGCAGCCAGGGACTAGCCCTAAGCGTTCAGTACTTC. Full variable domain (remainder filled in from reference TRBV13 and TRBJ2-4): AAGVIQSPRHLIKEKRETATLKCYPIPRHDTVYWYQQGPGQDPQFLISFYEKMQSDKGSIPDRFSAQQFSDYHSELNMSSLELGDSALYFCASSQGLALSVQYFGAGTRLSVL.

This clonotype occurred many times. The J gene is TRBJ2-6, the V gene TRBV5-6, with D maybe TRBD1 (6 bases). The CDR3 has 17 amino acids. The germline V gene has CDR1 SGHDT and CDR2 YYEEEE. Trimming stripped 1 base from V and 0 bases from J, with 11 bases between. CDR3 in amino acids: CASSLYRDYSGANVLTF. The CDR3, as DNA: TGTGCCAGCAGCTTGTACAGGGATTACTCTGGGGCCAACGTCCTGACTTTC.

This clonotype was observed many times. The chain has TRBV18 and TRBJ1-5; D is unclear. This CDR3 spans 13 amino acids. V was trimmed by 8 bases and J by 3 bases, leaving 11 bases between them. Germline values: CDR1 KGHSH, CDR2 LQKENI. The CDR3 loop is CASSPPDNQPQHF. CDR3 nucleotide sequence: TGTGCCAGCAGTCCCCCTGACAATCAGCCCCAGCATTTT. The whole variable domain, filled in from reference TRBV18 and TRBJ1-5, reads NAGVMQNPRHLVRRRGQEARLRCSPMKGHSHVYWYRQLPEEGLKFMVYLQKENIIDESGMPKERFSAEFPKEGPSILRIQQVVRGDSAAYFCASSPPDNQPQHFGDGTRLSIL.

The rearrangement joins TRBV13 to TRBJ2-3; 10 bases are shared with TRBD2. The CDR3 covers 16 residues. Germline values: CDR1 PRHDT, CDR2 FYEKMQ (reference sequence). J was trimmed by 2 bases and V by 8 bases; bases with no gene match: 10. CDR3 bases: TGTGCCAGCGGCGTAGGACTAGCGGAAATCACAGATACGCAGTATTTT. It specifies CASGVGLAEITDTQYF.

This clonotype appeared many times. This chain uses TRBV20-1 with TRBJ2-3, with D possibly matching TRBD1 (6 bases). Germline V lookup: CDR1 DFQATT, CDR2 SNEGSKA (reference sequence). The V end lost 3 bases, the J end lost 3 bases, and 10 bases lay between the germline ends. This CDR3 region has 13 residues. The CDR3 DNA sequence: TGCAGTGCTAGGGACAGCCTTACAGATACGCAGTATTTT. This encodes CSARDSLTDTQYF.

This clonotype came up many times. This sequence joins TRBV4-1 and TRBJ1-4; weak D call: TRBD1 (5 bases). The CDR3 covers 18 residues. V was pared by 0 bases and J by 0 bases, with 14 bases between. Germline-derived CDR1 and CDR2 are MGHRA and YSYEKL. CDR3 nucleotide sequence: TGCGCCAGCAGCCAAGATCTGTTGGGGCTATCAACTAATGAAAAACTGTTTTTT. As protein: CASSQDLLGLSTNEKLFF.

This clonotype was counted ten times or more. The chain links TRBV6-2 or TRBV6-3 to TRBJ2-7; TRBD2 aligns across 9 bases. J lost 5 bases, V lost 4 bases, and 12 bases had no gene match. CDR3 length: 16 amino acids. In germline, CDR1 is MNHEY, CDR2 SVGEGT. The CDR3 coding sequence is TGTGCCAGCAGTTCTCTAACGGTGCGGGAGGGCGACGAGCAGTACTTC. Encoded protein: CASSSLTVREGDEQYF.

The J gene is TRBJ1-1, the V gene TRBV7-9; no clear D. Trimming removed 3 bases from V and 6 bases from J, with 8 bases in between. The germline V gene has CDR1 SEHNR and CDR2 FQNEAQ (reference sequence). The CDR3 runs 12 residues. CDR3 bases: TGTGCCAGCAGCTTGTTAGGCTCTGAAGCTTTCTTT. It specifies CASSLLGSEAFF.

In this sample, this clonotype turned up many times. The chain links TRBV12-3 or TRBV12-4 to TRBJ1-2; TRBD1 agrees at 8 bases. This CDR3 spans 14 amino acids. The V gene end was trimmed by 4 bases and the J gene end by 4 bases; junction bases not matched to a gene: 5. CDR3 region: CASSSLTGAYGYTF. The CDR3 nucleotides read TGTGCCAGCAGTTCCCTGACAGGGGCCTATGGCTACACCTTC.

This clonotype was observed many times. This chain uses TRBV6-6 with TRBJ2-3; no clear D gene. The CDR3 totals 11 residues. Looked up from germline, CDR1 is MNHNY and CDR2 is SVGAGI (reference sequence). Between the trimmed V and J ends, which lost 10 bases and 4 bases, there was a span of 9 bases. In nucleotides, the CDR3 is TGTGCCACCCTCCCGGCAGATACGCAGTATTTT. Translating gives CATLPADTQYF.

This clonotype was recorded at least ten times. The CDR3 region has the DNA TGTGCCAGCAGTTTGTCCCGAGTTAGCGGAAACTACGAGCAGTACTTC. Translated, it gives CASSLSRVSGNYEQYF. The V call is TRBV27, the J call TRBJ2-7; D perhaps matches TRBD2 (6 bases). The CDR3 extends over 16 amino acids. The V and J ends lost 3 bases and 3 bases respectively, with 18 bases between them. CDR1 is MNHEY and CDR2 is SMNVEV in the germline V gene (reference sequence).

Regarding this clonotype: Possible read error: a much larger clone is one base away. This chain uses TRBV7-6 with TRBJ2-7, with 7 bases identical to TRBD1. The length of the CDR3 is 16 residues. Looked up from germline, CDR1 is SGHVS and CDR2 is FNYEAQ. CDR3 bases: TGTGCCCGCAGCTTAGAGGGGGCCCGATTTTCCTACGAGCAGTACTTC. It is translated as CARSLEGARFSYEQYF.

This clonotype was recorded many times. This sequence joins TRBV29-1 and TRBJ2-3; tentatively, D is TRBD2 (5 bases). The CDR3 has 15 amino acids. Germline V CDR1 and CDR2: SQVTM, ANQGSEA. V gave up 0 bases and J gave up 1 base, with 11 bases separating them. The CDR3 bases are TGCAGCGTTGAAGATCTGGGGAGCCGCACAGATACGCAGTATTTT. Protein sequence: CSVEDLGSRTDTQYF.